The 31 T cell receptor beta chains below come from one sample, sequenced in a study of T cell changes during pregnancy in multiple sclerosis. Sequencing was performed with immunoSEQ multiplex PCR; in TCRdb, only in-frame clones are kept and a portion is missing. There are some 54,000 clones in the sample; 90% to 95% occur only once, and roughly 1.8% lies in the top ten. Specimen: peripheral blood, collected after pregnancy. The receptor set was obtained from a female donor with multiple sclerosis, enrolled in a pregnancy study.

The V call is TRBV9, the J call TRBJ1-1, with 10 bases that match TRBD1. After removal of 4 bases from V and 3 bases from J, the junction contained 12 bases not matched to a gene. Germline loops: CDR1 SGDLS, CDR2 YYNGEE. The CDR3 runs to 17 residues. The CDR3 coding sequence is TGTGCCAGCAGCCCCCGGACAGGGGGTATTGGGTACACTGAAGCTTTCTTT. Encoded protein: CASSPRTGGIGYTEAFF.

The chain is built from TRBV13 and TRBJ2-7; 11 nucleotides line up with TRBD1. CDR3 length: 16 amino acids. The V and J ends lost 5 bases and 2 bases, in that order; junction bases with no gene match: 8. Germline V gene data show CDR1 as PRHDT and CDR2 as FYEKMQ (reference sequence). In DNA form, the CDR3 reads TGTGCCAGCAGCAAAGGGCAGGGACAGGGGGCCTACGAGCAGTACTTC. It encodes CASSKGQGQGAYEQYF.

The chain joins TRBV19 to TRBJ2-1, with TRBD1 matching over 7 bases. With 8 bases clipped from V and 10 bases from J, the junction kept 5 bases outside the gene matches. The germline V gene has CDR1 LNHDA and CDR2 SQIVND (reference sequence). CDR3 size: 11 residues. The chain's CDR3 is CASYRGREQFF. The CDR3 DNA reads TGTGCCAGTTACAGGGGAAGGGAGCAGTTCTTC.

This chain connects TRBV6-5 to TRBJ1-3, with D possibly matching TRBD1 (5 bases). Trimming took 0 bases from V and 0 from J, leaving 9 bases between them. Germline V gene data show CDR1 as MNHEY and CDR2 as SVGAGI. This CDR3 is 16 amino acids long. Written as DNA, the CDR3 is TGTGCCAGCAGTTACTCCCGACAGCCCTCTGGAAACACCATATATTTT. This gives the protein CASSYSRQPSGNTIYF.

This chain links TRBV7-2 with TRBJ2-2; TRBD1 agrees at 8 bases. The germline V gene has CDR1 SGHTA and CDR2 FQGNSA. V lost 1 base and J lost 6; bases outside the gene matches: 4. CDR3 length: 15 residues. The chain's CDR3 is CASSLDGQGSGELFF. CDR3 coding DNA: TGTGCCAGCAGCTTAGACGGACAGGGATCCGGGGAGCTGTTTTTT.

The rearrangement uses TRBV7-2 and TRBJ1-2; the D gene is possibly TRBD1 (6 bases). V lost 2 bases, J lost 7 bases, and 11 bases lay in between. This CDR3 region has 13 residues. CDR1 and CDR2 (germline): SGHTA, FQGNSA. The CDR3 region has the DNA TGTGCCAGCAGCTTATACGGGGGGCTTGGCTACACCTTC. Its protein product is CASSLYGGLGYTF. Complete variable domain (other parts from reference TRBV7-2 and TRBJ1-2): GAGVSQSPSNKVTEKGKDVELRCDPISGHTALYWYRQSLGQGLEFLIYFQGNSAPDKSGLPSDRFSAERTGGSVSTLTIQRTQQEDSAVYLCASSLYGGLGYTFGSGTRLTVV.

The chain has TRBV7-6 and TRBJ1-1; 11 nucleotides match TRBD1. The CDR3 totals 18 residues. The V and J ends lost 5 bases and 0 bases, in that order; junction bases with no gene match: 11. Per germline, CDR1 SGHVS and CDR2 FNYEAQ. The CDR3 sequence is CASSPVGQGARMNTEAFF. DNA of the CDR3: TGTGCCAGCAGCCCAGTAGGACAGGGGGCGAGGATGAACACTGAAGCTTTCTTT.

The chain links TRBV5-6 to TRBJ2-1; no clear D. CDR3 length: 15 residues. Germline V gene data show CDR1 as SGHDT and CDR2 as YYEEEE. V was pared by 1 base and J by 7 bases, with 15 bases between. The CDR3 is CASSLMTGLRNEQFF. As DNA, the CDR3 is TGTGCCAGCAGCTTGATGACGGGTTTGAGGAATGAGCAGTTCTTC.

This clone occurred a few times. V is TRBV6-1 and J is TRBJ1-1, with 7 bases lining up with TRBD1. Germline trimming cut 3 bases from V and 7 bases from J; bases unmatched to any gene: 8. Germline lookup yields CDR1 MNHNS and CDR2 SASEGT. CDR3 length equals 14 residues. The chain's CDR3 is CASSDRGNGDEAFF. Here the CDR3 DNA reads TGTGCCAGCAGTGACAGGGGGAATGGTGATGAAGCTTTCTTT.

The chain couples TRBV7-9 to TRBJ1-2; D gene ambiguous. Looked up from germline, CDR1 is SEHNR and CDR2 is FQNEAQ (reference sequence). The CDR3 extends over 15 amino acids. V lost 5 bases and J 6 bases, leaving 19 bases between the germline ends. The CDR3 coding sequence is TGTGCCAGCAGCCCACCCTCGGGTCTGGAAAATGGCTACACCTTC. Translating it yields CASSPPSGLENGYTF.

The chain joins TRBV18 to TRBJ2-1, with D tentatively TRBD2 (6 bases). The CDR3 has 16 residues. CDR1 and CDR2 (germline): KGHSH, LQKENI. V was shortened by 3 bases and J by 0 bases, with 12 bases between the two germline ends. The CDR3 DNA reads as TGTGCCAGCTCACCCGAAAGCGGGTTCTCCTACAATGAGCAGTTCTTC. Its translation: CASSPESGFSYNEQFF.

V is TRBV7-9 and J is TRBJ2-1; 7 bases are a match to TRBD1. The CDR3 runs to 15 residues. Germline CDR1 reads SEHNR; CDR2 reads FQNEAQ (reference sequence). J lost 6 bases, V lost 5 bases, and 10 bases had no gene match. The CDR3 loop reads CASSPTGPGGNEQFF. CDR3 DNA: TGTGCCAGCAGCCCGACGGGGCCAGGGGGCAATGAGCAGTTCTTC.

The chain has TRBV2 and TRBJ2-5; D gene ambiguous. V shed 0 bases and J shed 2 bases, with 13 bases lying between them. This CDR3 contains 16 residues. Looked up from germline, CDR1 is SNHLY and CDR2 is FYNNEI. The CDR3: CASSEARSAGQETQYF. The CDR3 DNA follows: TGTGCCAGCAGTGAAGCGCGGTCGGCCGGACAAGAGACCCAGTACTTC.

The chain couples TRBV19 to TRBJ1-2, with D maybe TRBD1 (5 bases). Trimming took 1 base from V and 2 from J, leaving 11 bases between them. The CDR3 is made up of 15 amino acids. Germline V gene sequence: CDR1 LNHDA, CDR2 SQIVND (reference sequence). The CDR3 spells CASSIGRTGNYGYTF. In DNA form, the CDR3 reads TGTGCCAGTAGTATAGGTCGCACAGGAAACTATGGCTACACCTTC.

The rearrangement links TRBV18 to TRBJ2-1, with 14 bases that match TRBD2. J gave up 9 bases and V 3 bases, and 7 bases lay outside the gene matches. CDR3 length: 16 amino acids. CDR1 and CDR2 from the germline V gene are KGHSH and LQKENI. CDR3 coding DNA: TGTGCCAGCTCACCCGGGACTAGCGGGAGACGGGGTGAGCAGTTCTTC. Protein product: CASSPGTSGRRGEQFF.

V is TRBV5-1 and J is TRBJ1-2, with D unclear. In germline, CDR1 is SGHRS, CDR2 YFSETQ. The V end was cut by 2 bases, the J end by 1 base, with 6 bases between. The CDR3 loop spans 13 amino acids. In DNA form, the CDR3 reads TGCGCCAGCAGCTTACACATTAACTATGGCTACACCTTC. This translates into CASSLHINYGYTF. Drawing the rest from reference TRBV5-1 and TRBJ1-2, the complete variable domain is KAGVTQTPRYLIKTRGQQVTLSCSPISGHRSVSWYQQTPGQGLQFLFEYFSETQRNKGNFPGRFSGRQFSNSRSEMNVSTLELGDSALYLCASSLHINYGYTFGSGTRLTVV.

V gene TRBV27 combines with J gene TRBJ2-7; 9 bases match TRBD1. The CDR3 is 15 amino acids. The V and J ends lost 5 bases and 7 bases, in that order; junction bases with no gene match: 12. Per germline, CDR1 MNHEY and CDR2 SMNVEV (reference sequence). The chain's CDR3 is CASSGSAGTGKEQYF. Here the CDR3 DNA reads TGTGCCAGCAGTGGGTCCGCCGGGACAGGGAAAGAGCAGTACTTC.

V usage is TRBV5-1 and J usage is TRBJ2-3; possible D gene TRBD2, 6 bases. Germline V gene data show CDR1 as SGHRS and CDR2 as YFSETQ. The CDR3 spans 15 residues. Between the trimmed V and J ends, which lost 6 bases and 4 bases, there was a span of 18 bases. CDR3 coding DNA: TGCGCCAGCATAGGAGGGGATCTAGGGGCAGATACGCAGTATTTT. It specifies CASIGGDLGADTQYF.

The chain couples TRBV18 to TRBJ2-3; 15 positions match TRBD2. CDR1 KGHSH and CDR2 LQKENI come from the germline V gene. The junction had 14 bases not matched to a gene; V was cut back by 5 bases and J by 2 bases. This CDR3 spans 20 amino acids. CDR3 loop: CASSTLPGTSGRRNTDTQYF. DNA of the CDR3: TGTGCCAGCTCAACACTCCCCGGGACTAGCGGGAGGAGGAACACAGATACGCAGTATTTT.

This chain uses TRBV6-4 with TRBJ2-3; 7 bases are shared with TRBD1. There are 15 residues in the CDR3. CDR1 is MRHNA, CDR2 SNTAGT, per germline. V was clipped by 1 base and J by 4 bases; unmatched bases: 5. CDR3 sequence reads: CASSDFTGDADTQYF. The CDR3 nucleotides read TGTGCCAGCAGTGACTTCACAGGGGACGCAGATACGCAGTATTTT.

V is TRBV7-8 and J is TRBJ1-2, with D possibly being TRBD1 (5 bases). Germline loops: CDR1 SGHVS, CDR2 FQNEAQ. The V gene lost 2 bases and the J gene lost 4 bases, with 20 bases spanning the gap. The CDR3 contains 17 residues. CDR3 sequence: CASSLFNKGKEGYGYTF. CDR3 bases: TGTGCCAGCAGCTTATTTAATAAGGGGAAAGAAGGCTATGGCTACACCTTC.

The chain has TRBV19 and TRBJ2-7, with a possible D match to TRBD1 (6 bases). This CDR3 spans 13 amino acids. V dropped 6 bases and J dropped 2 bases, with 11 bases sitting between them. Germline values: CDR1 LNHDA, CDR2 SQIVND (reference sequence). CDR3 sequence reads: CASSRDKTYEQYF. Written as DNA, the CDR3 is TGTGCCAGTAGCCGGGACAAAACCTACGAGCAGTACTTC. The whole variable domain, filled in from reference TRBV19 and TRBJ2-7, reads DGGITQSPKYLFRKEGQNVTLSCEQNLNHDAMYWYRQDPGQGLRLIYYSQIVNDFQKGDIAEGYSVSREKKESFPLTVTSAQKNPTAFYLCASSRDKTYEQYFGPGTRLTVT.

V gene TRBV27 combines with J gene TRBJ2-7; 9 nucleotides match TRBD1. CDR1 MNHEY and CDR2 SMNVEV come from the germline V gene (reference sequence). V lost 8 bases to trimming and J lost 2 bases; unmatched junction nucleotides: 7. This CDR3 region has 14 residues. The CDR3 DNA follows: TGTGCCAGCTCTACGGGACAGGGTACCTACGAGCAGTACTTC. As protein: CASSTGQGTYEQYF.

The J gene is TRBJ2-7, the V gene TRBV2; D not certain. Trimming shortened V by 7 bases and J by 2 bases, and 12 bases separated the two germline ends. Germline values: CDR1 SNHLY, CDR2 FYNNEI. The length of the CDR3 is 13 residues. CDR3 amino acids: CASTNEHPYEQYF. Here the CDR3 DNA reads TGTGCCAGCACGAATGAGCACCCCTACGAGCAGTACTTC.

This chain connects TRBV30 to TRBJ2-7; no reliable D call. CDR3 length: 14 residues. Germline V gene sequence: CDR1 GTSNPN, CDR2 SVGIG (reference sequence). Trimming took off 4 bases at V and 10 bases at J, with 23 bases between the two ends. The CDR3 loop is CAWTPLGEQARQYF. CDR3 coding DNA: TGTGCCTGGACCCCCCTGGGTGAGCAGGCCCGACAGTACTTC.

The chain carries TRBV13 and TRBJ2-1; 9 nucleotides agree with TRBD2. The CDR3 runs to 15 residues. Per germline, CDR1 PRHDT and CDR2 FYEKMQ (reference sequence). Trimming removed 5 bases from V and 4 bases from J; junction bases left unmatched: 6. CDR3 region: CASSHSGRTYNEQFF. The CDR3 DNA follows: TGTGCCAGCAGCCATAGCGGGAGAACTTACAATGAGCAGTTCTTC.

This clone was recorded a few times. This chain joins TRBV19 and TRBJ1-1, with D unclear. This CDR3 comprises 15 residues. Germline CDR1 reads LNHDA; CDR2 reads SQIVND (reference sequence). Between the trimmed V and J ends, which lost 4 bases and 0 bases, there was a span of 12 bases. The CDR3 loop reads CASSSPAAVNTEAFF. The DNA of the CDR3 is TGTGCCAGTAGTAGCCCCGCCGCGGTGAACACTGAAGCTTTCTTT. Full variable domain (rest looked up from reference TRBV19 and TRBJ1-1): DGGITQSPKYLFRKEGQNVTLSCEQNLNHDAMYWYRQDPGQGLRLIYYSQIVNDFQKGDIAEGYSVSREKKESFPLTVTSAQKNPTAFYLCASSSPAAVNTEAFFGQGTRLTVV.

The chain links TRBV4-1 to TRBJ1-1; D is undetermined. CDR1 and CDR2 from the germline V gene are MGHRA and YSYEKL. V was cut by 4 bases and J by 7 bases, with 13 bases left in between. CDR3 size: 13 residues. The CDR3 sequence is CASSRTRAGEAFF. The CDR3 bases are TGCGCCAGCAGCCGGACGCGGGCAGGTGAAGCTTTCTTT.

The rearrangement uses TRBV9 and TRBJ2-1; D might be TRBD1 (5 bases). The V end lost 6 bases, the J end lost 8 bases, and 18 bases lay between the germline ends. Looked up from germline, CDR1 is SGDLS and CDR2 is YYNGEE. The CDR3 has 14 amino acids. In DNA, the CDR3 is TGTGCCAGCACCAAAGGGGATGGAAGCGATGAGCAGTTCTTC. It codes for CASTKGDGSDEQFF.

The V and J genes are TRBV7-9 and TRBJ1-2; D possibly corresponds to TRBD1 (5 bases). V was clipped by 5 bases and J by 4 bases, with 17 bases between them. The length of the CDR3 is 15 residues. Germline loops: CDR1 SEHNR, CDR2 FQNEAQ (reference sequence). The CDR3 nucleotides read TGTGCCAGCAGCCAGGGCCCGGCACAGCTCTATGGCTACACCTTC. Its protein product is CASSQGPAQLYGYTF.

The chain couples TRBV19 to TRBJ2-1; weak D call: TRBD2 (6 bases). The V gene lost 2 bases and the J gene lost 10 bases, with 12 bases spanning the gap. Per germline, CDR1 LNHDA and CDR2 SQIVND (reference sequence). The CDR3 is 13 residues long. CDR3 loop: CASSIWVAAEQFF. The CDR3 nucleotides read TGTGCCAGTAGTATATGGGTAGCGGCGGAGCAGTTCTTC.